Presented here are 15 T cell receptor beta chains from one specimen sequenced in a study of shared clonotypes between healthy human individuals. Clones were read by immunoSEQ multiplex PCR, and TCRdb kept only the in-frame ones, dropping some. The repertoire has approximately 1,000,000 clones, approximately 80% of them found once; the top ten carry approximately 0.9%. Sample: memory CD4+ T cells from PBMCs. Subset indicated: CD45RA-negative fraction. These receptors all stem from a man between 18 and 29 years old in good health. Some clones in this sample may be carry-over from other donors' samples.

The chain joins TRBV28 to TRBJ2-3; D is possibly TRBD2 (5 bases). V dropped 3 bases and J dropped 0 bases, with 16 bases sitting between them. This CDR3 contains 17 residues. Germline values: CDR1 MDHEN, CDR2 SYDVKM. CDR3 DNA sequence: TGTGCCAGCAGTTTCAATATTAGACGGGGAAGCACAGATACGCAGTATTTT. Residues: CASSFNIRRGSTDTQYF.

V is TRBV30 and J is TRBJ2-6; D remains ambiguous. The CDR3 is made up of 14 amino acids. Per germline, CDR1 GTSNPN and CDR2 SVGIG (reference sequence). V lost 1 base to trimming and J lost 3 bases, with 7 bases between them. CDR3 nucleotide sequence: TGTGCCTGGAGTGCAGTCCGTGGGGCCAACGTCCTGACTTTC. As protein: CAWSAVRGANVLTF.

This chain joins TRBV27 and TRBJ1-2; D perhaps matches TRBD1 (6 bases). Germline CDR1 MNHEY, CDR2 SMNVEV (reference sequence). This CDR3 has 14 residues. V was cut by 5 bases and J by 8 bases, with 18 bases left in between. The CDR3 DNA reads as TGTGCCAGCAGTCCACGGGGAGGGGGTAGGGGCTACACCTTC. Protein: CASSPRGGGRGYTF.

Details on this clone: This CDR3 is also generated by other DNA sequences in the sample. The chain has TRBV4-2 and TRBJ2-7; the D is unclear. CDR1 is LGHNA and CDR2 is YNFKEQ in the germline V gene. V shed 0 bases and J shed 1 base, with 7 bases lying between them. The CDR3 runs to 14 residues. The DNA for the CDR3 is TGTGCCAGCAGCCAAGATCGCCAGTCCTACGAGCAGTACTTC. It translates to CASSQDRQSYEQYF.

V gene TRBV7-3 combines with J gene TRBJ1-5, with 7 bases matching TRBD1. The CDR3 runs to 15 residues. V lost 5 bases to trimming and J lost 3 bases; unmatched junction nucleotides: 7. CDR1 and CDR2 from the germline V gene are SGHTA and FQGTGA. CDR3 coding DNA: TGTGCCAGCAGCCATAGGGACAGAGTCAATCAGCCCCAGCATTTT. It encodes CASSHRDRVNQPQHF.

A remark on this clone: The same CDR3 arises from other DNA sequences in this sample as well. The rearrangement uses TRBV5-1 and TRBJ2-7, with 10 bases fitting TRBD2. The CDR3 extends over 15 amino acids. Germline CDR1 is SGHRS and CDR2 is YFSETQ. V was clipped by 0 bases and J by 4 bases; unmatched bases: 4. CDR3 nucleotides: TGCGCCAGCAGCTTGGCCGGGACTAGCGATTACGAGCAGTACTTC. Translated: CASSLAGTSDYEQYF.

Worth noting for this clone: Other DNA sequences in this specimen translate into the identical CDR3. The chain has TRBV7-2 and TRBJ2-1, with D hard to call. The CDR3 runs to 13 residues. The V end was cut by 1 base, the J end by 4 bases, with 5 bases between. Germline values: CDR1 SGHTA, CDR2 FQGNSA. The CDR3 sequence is CASSLGTYNEQFF. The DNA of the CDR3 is TGTGCCAGCAGCTTAGGTACGTACAATGAGCAGTTCTTC.

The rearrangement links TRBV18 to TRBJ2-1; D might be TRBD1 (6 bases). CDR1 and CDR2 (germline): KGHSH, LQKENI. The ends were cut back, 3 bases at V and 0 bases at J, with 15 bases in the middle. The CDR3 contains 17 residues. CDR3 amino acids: CASSPRAQGSSYNEQFF. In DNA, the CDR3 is TGTGCCAGCTCACCCCGCGCCCAGGGGAGCTCCTACAATGAGCAGTTCTTC. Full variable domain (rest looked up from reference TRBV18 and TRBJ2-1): NAGVMQNPRHLVRRRGQEARLRCSPMKGHSHVYWYRQLPEEGLKFMVYLQKENIIDESGMPKERFSAEFPKEGPSILRIQQVVRGDSAAYFCASSPRAQGSSYNEQFFGPGTRLTVL.

This CDR3 reads CASSQGWDRGADTQYF. CDR3 DNA: TGCGCCAGCAGCCAAGGTTGGGACAGGGGGGCAGATACGCAGTATTTT. This chain connects TRBV4-1 to TRBJ2-3, with 11 bases lining up with TRBD1. V lost 1 base to trimming and J lost 4 bases; unmatched junction nucleotides: 4. This CDR3 has 16 amino acids. CDR1 is MGHRA, CDR2 YSYEKL, per germline.

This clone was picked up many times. Written as DNA, the CDR3 is TGTGCCAGCAGCTTCGGGGACAGGAGATACGAGCAGTACTTC. Amino acids: CASSFGDRRYEQYF. This chain links TRBV9 with TRBJ2-7; 8 bases fit TRBD1. This CDR3 has 14 amino acids. Trimming removed 4 bases from V and 4 bases from J; junction bases left unmatched: 7. Germline V gene sequence: CDR1 SGDLS, CDR2 YYNGEE.

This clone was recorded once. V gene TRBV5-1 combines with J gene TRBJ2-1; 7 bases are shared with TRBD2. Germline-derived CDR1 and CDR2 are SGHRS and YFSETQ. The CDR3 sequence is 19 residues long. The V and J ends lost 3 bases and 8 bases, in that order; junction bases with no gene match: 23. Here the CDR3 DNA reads TGCGCCAGCAGCTGGCGGACTAGTTCTACAAGGCTGCTAACGGATGAGCAGTTCTTC. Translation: CASSWRTSSTRLLTDEQFF.

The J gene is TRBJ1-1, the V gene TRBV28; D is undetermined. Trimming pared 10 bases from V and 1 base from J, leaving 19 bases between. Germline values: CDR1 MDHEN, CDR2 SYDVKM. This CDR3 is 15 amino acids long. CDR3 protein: CAKKRKHDSNTEAFF. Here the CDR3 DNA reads TGTGCCAAAAAAAGGAAACATGACTCGAACACTGAAGCTTTCTTT.

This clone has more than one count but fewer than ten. CDR3 amino acids: CASSQDLLEQYF. In nucleotides, the CDR3 is TGTGCCAGCAGCCAAGATCTTCTCGAGCAGTACTTC. The rearrangement joins TRBV14 to TRBJ2-7; no definite D call. Germline CDR1 and CDR2: SGHDN and FVKESK. CDR3 length: 12 amino acids. The V and J ends lost 0 bases and 6 bases respectively, with 6 bases between them.

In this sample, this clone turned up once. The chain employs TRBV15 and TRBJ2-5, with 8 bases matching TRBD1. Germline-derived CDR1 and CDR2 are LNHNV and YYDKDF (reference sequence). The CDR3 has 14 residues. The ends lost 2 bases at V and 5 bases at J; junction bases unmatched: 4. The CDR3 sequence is CATSRQGAGETQYF. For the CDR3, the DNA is TGTGCCACCAGCAGACAGGGGGCGGGGGAGACCCAGTACTTC. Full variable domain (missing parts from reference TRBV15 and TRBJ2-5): DAMVIQNPRYQVTQFGKPVTLSCSQTLNHNVMYWYQQKSSQAPKLLFHYYDKDFNNEADTPDNFQSRRPNTSFCFLDIRSPGLGDTAMYLCATSRQGAGETQYFGPGTRLLVL.

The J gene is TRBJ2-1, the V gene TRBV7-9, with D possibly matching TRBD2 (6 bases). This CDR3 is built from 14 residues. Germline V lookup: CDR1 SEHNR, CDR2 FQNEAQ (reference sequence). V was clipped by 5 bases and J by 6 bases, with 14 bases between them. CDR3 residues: CASSLGLTGNEQFF. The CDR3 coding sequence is TGTGCCAGCAGCCTCGGACTAACTGGCAATGAGCAGTTCTTC. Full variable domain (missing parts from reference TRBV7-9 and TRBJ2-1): DTGVSQNPRHKITKRGQNVTFRCDPISEHNRLYWYRQTLGQGPEFLTYFQNEAQLEKSRLLSDRFSAERPKGSFSTLEIQRTEQGDSAMYLCASSLGLTGNEQFFGPGTRLTVL.